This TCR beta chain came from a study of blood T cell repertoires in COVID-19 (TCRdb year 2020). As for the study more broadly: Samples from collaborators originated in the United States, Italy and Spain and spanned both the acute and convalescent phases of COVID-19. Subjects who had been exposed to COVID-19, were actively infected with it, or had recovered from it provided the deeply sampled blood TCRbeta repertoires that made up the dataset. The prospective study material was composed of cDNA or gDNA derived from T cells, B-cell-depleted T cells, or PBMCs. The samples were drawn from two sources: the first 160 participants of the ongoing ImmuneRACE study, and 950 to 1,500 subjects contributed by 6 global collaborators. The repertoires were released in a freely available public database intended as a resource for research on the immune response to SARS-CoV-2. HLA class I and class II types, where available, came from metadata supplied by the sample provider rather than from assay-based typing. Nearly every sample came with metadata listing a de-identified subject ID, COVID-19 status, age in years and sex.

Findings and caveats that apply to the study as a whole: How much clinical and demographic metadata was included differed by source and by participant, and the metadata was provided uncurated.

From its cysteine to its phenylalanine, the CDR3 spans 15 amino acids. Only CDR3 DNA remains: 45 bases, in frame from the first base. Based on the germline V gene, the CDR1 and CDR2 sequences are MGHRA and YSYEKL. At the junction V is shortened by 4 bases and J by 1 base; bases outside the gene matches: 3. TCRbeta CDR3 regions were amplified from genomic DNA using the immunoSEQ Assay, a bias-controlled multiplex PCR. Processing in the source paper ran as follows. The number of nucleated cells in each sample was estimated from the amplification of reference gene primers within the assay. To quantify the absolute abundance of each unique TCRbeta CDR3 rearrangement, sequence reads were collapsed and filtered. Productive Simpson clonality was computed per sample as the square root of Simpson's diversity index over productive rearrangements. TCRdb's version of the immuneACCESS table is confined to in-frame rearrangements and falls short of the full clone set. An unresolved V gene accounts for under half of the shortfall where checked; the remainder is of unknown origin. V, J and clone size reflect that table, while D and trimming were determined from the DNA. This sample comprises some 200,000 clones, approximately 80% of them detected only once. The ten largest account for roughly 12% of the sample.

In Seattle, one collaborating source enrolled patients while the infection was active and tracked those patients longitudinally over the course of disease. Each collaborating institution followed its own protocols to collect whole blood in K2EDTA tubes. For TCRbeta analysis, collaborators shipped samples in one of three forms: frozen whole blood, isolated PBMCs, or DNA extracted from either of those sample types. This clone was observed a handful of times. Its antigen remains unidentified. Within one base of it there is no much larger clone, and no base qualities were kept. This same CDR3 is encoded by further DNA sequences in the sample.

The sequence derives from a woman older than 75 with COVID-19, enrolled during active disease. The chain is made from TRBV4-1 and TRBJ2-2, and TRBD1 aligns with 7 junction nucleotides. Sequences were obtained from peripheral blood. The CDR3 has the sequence CASSPRQGNTGELFF. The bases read TGCGCCAGCAGCCCGCGACAGGGGAACACCGGGGAGCTGTTTTTT.